The rows below give T cell receptor beta chains drawn from one sample of a study of preoperative IRX-2 immunotherapy in early breast cancer. Repertoires were generated with immunoSEQ multiplex PCR, while TCRdb's copy carries only in-frame clones and drops some. The sample shows about 24,000 clones, 70% to 90% of them seen only once. Here the sequenced sample was tumor tissue, taken after IRX-2 immunotherapy. These receptors were taken from a human donor with breast cancer. Each CDR3 is given with its conserved first and last residue. Clone size is given for some rows only: seen once, a few or many times, or a class if the clone is expanded.

size: NA
J: TRBJ2-4
V: TRBV5-6
CDR3: CASSLSGSSQNIQYF

size: NA
J: TRBJ1-5
V: TRBV5-5
CDR3: CASSLDRANQPQHF

size: NA
J: TRBJ1-4
V: TRBV5-4
CDR3: CASSPAGQGNEKLFF

size: NA
J: TRBJ2-7
V: TRBV9
CDR3: CASSVGEGMGYEQYF

size: NA
J: TRBJ2-7
V: TRBV7-2
CDR3: CASSLGLARSYEQYF

size: NA
J: TRBJ1-4
V: TRBV30
CDR3: CAMGGRTSTNEKLFF

size: NA
J: TRBJ2-7
V: TRBV30
CDR3: CACSGTVGEQYF

size: NA
J: TRBJ2-7
V: TRBV11-3
CDR3: CASSSDTSVYEQYF

size: once
J: TRBJ2-4
V: TRBV5-4
CDR3: CASSLGSSPNIQYF

size: NA
J: TRBJ1-1
V: TRBV6-5
CDR3: CASSYSLTLDTEAFF

size: NA
J: TRBJ2-5
V: TRBV5-1
CDR3: CASSLRQQETQYF

size: NA
J: TRBJ2-3
V: TRBV13
CDR3: CASSSGTSGTDTQYF

size: NA
J: TRBJ1-1
V: TRBV4-1
CDR3: CASSHYRARDTEAFF

size: NA
J: TRBJ2-5
V: TRBV11-2
CDR3: CASSPLRAGGPGETQYF

size: few
J: TRBJ2-1
V: TRBV2
CDR3: CASSEFSGIGLYNEQFF

size: once
J: TRBJ2-2
V: TRBV5-4
CDR3: CASSLLADTGELFF

size: once
J: TRBJ1-2
V: TRBV2
CDR3: CASRQLTNYGYTF

size: NA
J: TRBJ2-3
V: TRBV7-9
CDR3: CASSQGTDTQYF

size: once
J: TRBJ2-3
V: TRBV5-1
CDR3: CASSLLTSGGARDTQYF

size: NA
J: TRBJ2-2
V: TRBV5-1
CDR3: CASSLDRTNTGELFF

size: NA
J: TRBJ2-3
V: TRBV6-5
CDR3: CASSYSKWGGDTQYF

size: NA
J: TRBJ1-1
V: TRBV19
CDR3: CATTGLTLTEAFF

size: NA
J: TRBJ1-1
V: TRBV5-4
CDR3: CASSQNWGGRNTEAFF

size: NA
J: TRBJ1-2
V: TRBV5-6
CDR3: CASSLGHKGSYGYTF

size: once
J: TRBJ1-1
V: TRBV12-2
CDR3: CASRNGGVMNTEAFF

size: NA
J: TRBJ1-1
V: TRBV18
CDR3: CASSPLGQGNTEALF

size: medium-sized
J: TRBJ1-1
V: TRBV30
CDR3: CAWSVSMNTEAFF

size: NA
J: TRBJ2-7
V: TRBV10-1
CDR3: CASSDPIYEAEQYF

size: NA
J: TRBJ2-4
V: TRBV19
CDR3: CASSTTGGGSNIQYF

size: NA
J: TRBJ2-6
V: TRBV11-2
CDR3: CASSSDRVSSGANVLTF

size: once
J: TRBJ2-2
V: TRBV5-5
CDR3: CASSHPPLNTGELFF

size: NA
J: TRBJ1-4
V: TRBV5-1
CDR3: CASSSGQGYNEKLFF

size: few
J: TRBJ1-6
V: TRBV19
CDR3: CASSMQGTGSPLHF

size: NA
J: TRBJ1-1
V: TRBV14
CDR3: CASSQETVNTEAFF

size: NA
J: TRBJ2-4
V: TRBV18
CDR3: CASSPRDRENIQYF

size: NA
J: TRBJ1-5
V: TRBV12-5
CDR3: CASFLGGSDSNQPQHF

size: NA
J: TRBJ2-3
V: TRBV2
CDR3: CASNLLAGATDTQYF

size: NA
J: TRBJ2-3
V: TRBV18
CDR3: CASSPKEGGDTQYF

size: NA
J: TRBJ2-5
V: TRBV11-2
CDR3: CASSLEPAGTQYF

size: NA
J: TRBJ2-2
V: TRBV5-5
CDR3: CASSTGTLNTGELFF

size: NA
J: TRBJ1-5
V: TRBV5-6
CDR3: CASSLGDRPYQPQHF

size: NA
J: TRBJ2-3
V: TRBV5-5
CDR3: CASSLALTTILTDTQYF

size: NA
J: TRBJ2-3
V: TRBV5-1
CDR3: CASSLAGLAAQETQYF

size: NA
J: TRBJ2-1
V: TRBV6-5
CDR3: CASSYSRDYTNEQFF

size: NA
J: TRBJ1-5
V: TRBV29-1
CDR3: CSGGQSINQPQHF